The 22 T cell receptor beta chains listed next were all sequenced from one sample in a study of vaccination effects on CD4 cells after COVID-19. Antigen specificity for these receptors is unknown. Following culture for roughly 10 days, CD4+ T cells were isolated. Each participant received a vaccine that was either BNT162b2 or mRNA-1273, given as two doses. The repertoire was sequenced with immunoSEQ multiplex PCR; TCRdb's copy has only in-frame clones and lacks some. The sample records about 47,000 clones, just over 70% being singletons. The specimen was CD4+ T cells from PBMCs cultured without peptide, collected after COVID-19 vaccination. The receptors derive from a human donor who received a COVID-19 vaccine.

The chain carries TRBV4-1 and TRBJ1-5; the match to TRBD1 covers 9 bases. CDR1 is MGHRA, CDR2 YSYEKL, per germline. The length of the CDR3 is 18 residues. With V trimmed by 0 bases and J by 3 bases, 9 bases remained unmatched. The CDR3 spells CASSQDSATGGLNQPQHF. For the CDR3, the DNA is TGCGCCAGCAGCCAAGATTCCGCGACAGGGGGACTCAATCAGCCCCAGCATTTT.

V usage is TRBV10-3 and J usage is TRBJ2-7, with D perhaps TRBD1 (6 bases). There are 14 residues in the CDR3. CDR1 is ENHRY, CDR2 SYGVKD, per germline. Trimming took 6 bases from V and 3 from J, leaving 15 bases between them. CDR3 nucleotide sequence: TGTGCCATCAGCCGGACAGTAGTCGTCTACGAGCAGTACTTC. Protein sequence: CAISRTVVVYEQYF.

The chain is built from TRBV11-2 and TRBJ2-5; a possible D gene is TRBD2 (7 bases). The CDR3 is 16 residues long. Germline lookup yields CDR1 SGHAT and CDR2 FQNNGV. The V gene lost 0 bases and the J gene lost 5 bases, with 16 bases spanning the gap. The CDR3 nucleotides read TGTGCCAGCAGCTTAGATCATTCGGGGGGCGGGGAGACCCAGTACTTC. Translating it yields CASSLDHSGGGETQYF.

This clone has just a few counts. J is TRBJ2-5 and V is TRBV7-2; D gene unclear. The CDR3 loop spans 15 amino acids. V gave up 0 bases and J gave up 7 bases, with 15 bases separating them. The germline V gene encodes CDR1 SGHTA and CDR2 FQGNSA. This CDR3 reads CASSLAPAPGRTQYF. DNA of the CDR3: TGTGCCAGCAGCTTAGCCCCGGCTCCCGGTAGGACCCAGTACTTC. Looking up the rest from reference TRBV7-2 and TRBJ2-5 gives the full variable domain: GAGVSQSPSNKVTEKGKDVELRCDPISGHTALYWYRQSLGQGLEFLIYFQGNSAPDKSGLPSDRFSAERTGGSVSTLTIQRTQQEDSAVYLCASSLAPAPGRTQYFGPGTRLLVL.

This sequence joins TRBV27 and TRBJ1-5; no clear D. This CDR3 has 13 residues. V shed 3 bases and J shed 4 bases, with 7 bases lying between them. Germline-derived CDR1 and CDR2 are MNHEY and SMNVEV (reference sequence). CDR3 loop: CASSFVGNQPQHF. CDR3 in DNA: TGTGCCAGCAGTTTTGTTGGGAATCAGCCCCAGCATTTT.

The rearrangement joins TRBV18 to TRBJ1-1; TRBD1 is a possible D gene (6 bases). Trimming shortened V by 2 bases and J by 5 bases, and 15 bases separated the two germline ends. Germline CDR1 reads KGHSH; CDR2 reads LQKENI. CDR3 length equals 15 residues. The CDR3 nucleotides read TGTGCCAGCTCACCAGCCGGGGGGGCGGGTACTGAAGCTTTCTTT. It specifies CASSPAGGAGTEAFF.

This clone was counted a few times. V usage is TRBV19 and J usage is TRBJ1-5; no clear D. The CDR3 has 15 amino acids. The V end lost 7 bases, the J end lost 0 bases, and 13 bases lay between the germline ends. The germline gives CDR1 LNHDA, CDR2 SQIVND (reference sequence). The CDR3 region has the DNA TGTGCCAGTACTGCCCAAGCAAATAGCAATCAGCCCCAGCATTTT. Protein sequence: CASTAQANSNQPQHF.

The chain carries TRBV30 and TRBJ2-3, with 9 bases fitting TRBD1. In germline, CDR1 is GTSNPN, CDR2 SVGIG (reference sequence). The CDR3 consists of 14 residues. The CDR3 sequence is CAWGVGQGSDTQYF. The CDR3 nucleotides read TGTGCTTGGGGGGTGGGACAGGGTTCAGATACGCAGTATTTT. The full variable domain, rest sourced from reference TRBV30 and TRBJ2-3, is SQTIHQWPATLVQPVGSPLSLECTVEGTSNPNLYWYRQAAGRGLQLLFYSVGIGQISSEVPQNLSASRPQDRQFILSSKKLLLSDSGFYLCAWGVGQGSDTQYFGPGTRLTVL.

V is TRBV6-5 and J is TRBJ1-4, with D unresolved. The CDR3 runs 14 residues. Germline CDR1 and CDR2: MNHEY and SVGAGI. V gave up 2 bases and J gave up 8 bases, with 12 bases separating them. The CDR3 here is CASSYAVRPEKLFF. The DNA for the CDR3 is TGTGCCAGCAGTTACGCTGTAAGGCCGGAAAAACTGTTTTTT.

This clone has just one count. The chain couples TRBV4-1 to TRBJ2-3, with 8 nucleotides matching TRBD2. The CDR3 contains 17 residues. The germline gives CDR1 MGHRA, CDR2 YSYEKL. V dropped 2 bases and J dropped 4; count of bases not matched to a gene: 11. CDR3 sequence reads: CASSQRGIAGTSDTQYF. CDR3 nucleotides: TGCGCCAGCAGCCAAAGAGGAATAGCGGGAACTTCAGATACGCAGTATTTT.

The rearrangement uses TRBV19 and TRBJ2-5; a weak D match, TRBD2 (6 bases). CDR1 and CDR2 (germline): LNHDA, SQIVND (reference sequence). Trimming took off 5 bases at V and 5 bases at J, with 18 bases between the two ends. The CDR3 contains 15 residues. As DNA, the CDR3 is TGTGCCAGTAGTCAACTCCGGGACTCCGGGGAGACCCAGTACTTC. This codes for CASSQLRDSGETQYF.

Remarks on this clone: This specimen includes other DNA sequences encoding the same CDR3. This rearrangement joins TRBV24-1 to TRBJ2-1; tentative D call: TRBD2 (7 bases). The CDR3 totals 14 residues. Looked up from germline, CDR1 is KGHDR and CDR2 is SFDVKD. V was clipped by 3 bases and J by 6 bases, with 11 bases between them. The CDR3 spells CATSDLGGLNEQFF. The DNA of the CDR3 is TGTGCCACCAGTGATCTGGGGGGGCTCAATGAGCAGTTCTTC.

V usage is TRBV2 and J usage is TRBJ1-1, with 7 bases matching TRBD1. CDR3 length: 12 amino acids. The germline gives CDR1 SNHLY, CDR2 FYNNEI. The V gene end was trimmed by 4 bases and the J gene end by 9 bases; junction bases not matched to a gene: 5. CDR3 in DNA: TGTGCCAGCAGTGGGGACAGTTCGCAAGCTTTCTTT. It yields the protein CASSGDSSQAFF.

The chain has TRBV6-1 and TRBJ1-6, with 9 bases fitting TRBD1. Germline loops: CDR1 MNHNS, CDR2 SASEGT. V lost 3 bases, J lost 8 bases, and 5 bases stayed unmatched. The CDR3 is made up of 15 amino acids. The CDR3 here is CASSEWDRAYSPLHF. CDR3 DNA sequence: TGTGCCAGCAGTGAGTGGGACAGGGCTTATTCACCCCTCCACTTT.

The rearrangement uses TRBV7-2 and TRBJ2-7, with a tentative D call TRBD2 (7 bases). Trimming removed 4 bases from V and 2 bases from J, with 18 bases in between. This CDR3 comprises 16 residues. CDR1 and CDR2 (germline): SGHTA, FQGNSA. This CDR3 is CASSSGGAGAPYEQYF. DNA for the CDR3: TGTGCCAGCAGCTCTGGGGGGGCAGGGGCCCCCTACGAGCAGTACTTC.

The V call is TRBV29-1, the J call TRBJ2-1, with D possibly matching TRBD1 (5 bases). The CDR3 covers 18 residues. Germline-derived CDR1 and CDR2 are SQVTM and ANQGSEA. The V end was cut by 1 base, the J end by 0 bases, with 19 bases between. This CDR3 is CSVEGSRGSLSSYNEQFF. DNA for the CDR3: TGCAGCGTTGAAGGAAGTAGGGGCAGCCTCAGCTCCTACAATGAGCAGTTCTTC.

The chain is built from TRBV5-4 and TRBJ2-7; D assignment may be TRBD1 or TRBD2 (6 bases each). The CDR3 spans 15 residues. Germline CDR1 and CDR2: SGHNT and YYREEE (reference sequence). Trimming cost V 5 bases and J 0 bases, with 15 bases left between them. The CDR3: CASRRQASASYEQYF. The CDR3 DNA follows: TGTGCCAGCAGGCGACAGGCTAGCGCCTCCTACGAGCAGTACTTC.

DNA for the CDR3: TGTGCCAGCAGCGTAGGGGGGTCCGGGAATGAGCAGTTCTTC. Its protein product is CASSVGGSGNEQFF. V is TRBV9 and J is TRBJ2-1, with D perhaps matching TRBD1 or TRBD2 (5 bases each). Germline CDR1 reads SGDLS; CDR2 reads YYNGEE. V lost 0 bases, J lost 7 bases, and 11 bases lay in between. The CDR3 has 14 residues.

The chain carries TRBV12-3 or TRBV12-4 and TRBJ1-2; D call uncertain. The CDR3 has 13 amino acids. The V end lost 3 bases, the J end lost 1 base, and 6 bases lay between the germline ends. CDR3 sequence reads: CASSLGNNYGYTF. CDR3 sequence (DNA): TGTGCCAGCAGTTTGGGTAATAACTATGGCTACACCTTC.

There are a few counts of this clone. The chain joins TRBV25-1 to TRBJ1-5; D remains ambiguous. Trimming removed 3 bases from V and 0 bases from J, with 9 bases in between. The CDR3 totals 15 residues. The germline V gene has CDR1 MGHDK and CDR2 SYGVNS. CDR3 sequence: CASSDNGYSNQPQHF. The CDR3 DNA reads TGTGCCAGCAGTGACAACGGGTATAGCAATCAGCCCCAGCATTTT.

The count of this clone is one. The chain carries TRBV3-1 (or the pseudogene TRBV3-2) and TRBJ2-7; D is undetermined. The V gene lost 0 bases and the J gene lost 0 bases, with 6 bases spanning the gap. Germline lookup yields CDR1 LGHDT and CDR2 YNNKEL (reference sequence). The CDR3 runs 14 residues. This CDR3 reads CASSQEGFSYEQYF. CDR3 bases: TGTGCCAGCAGCCAAGAAGGGTTCTCCTACGAGCAGTACTTC.

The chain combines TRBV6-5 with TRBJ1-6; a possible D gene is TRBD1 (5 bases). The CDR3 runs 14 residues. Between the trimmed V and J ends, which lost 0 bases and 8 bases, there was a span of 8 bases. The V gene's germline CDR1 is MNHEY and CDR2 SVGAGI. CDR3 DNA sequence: TGTGCCAGCAGTTACTCCCCGGGGCATTCACCCCTCCACTTT. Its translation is CASSYSPGHSPLHF.